These 22 T cell receptor beta chains originate from one sample sequenced in a study of post-analysis software for immune sequencing data. Study-level points and caveats: Five TRBV segments, including TRBV5-6, TRBV5-1 and TRBV20-1, were more frequent in patients than controls.

cDNA libraries for TCR beta contained unique molecular identifiers. TCRdb fed the PCR reads into MiXCR, producing one record per CDR3 protein. This table has roughly 800,000 distinct CDR3 sequences, more than 45% appearing once. Their antigens are not known. Sequencing was performed on blood. These receptors were obtained from a girl aged 5-17 years with multiple sclerosis.

A few counts support this clonotype. The V call is TRBV12-3 or TRBV12-4, the J call TRBJ2-7; D is undetermined. V was clipped by 6 bases and J by 2 bases, with 11 bases between them. The CDR3 consists of 13 residues. CDR3 protein: CASSPQETYEQYF. The CDR3 coding sequence is TGTGCCAGCAGCCCGCAGGAAACCTACGAGCAGTACTTC.

The V gene is TRBV20-1, the J gene TRBJ2-3, with 9 bases lining up with TRBD2. Germline-derived CDR1 and CDR2 are DFQATT and SNEGSKA (reference sequence). CDR3 length: 16 residues. J lost 6 bases, V lost 2 bases, and 12 bases had no gene match. The chain's CDR3 is CSARTPLAGVRDTQYF. In nucleotides, the CDR3 is TGCAGTGCTAGAACCCCCTTAGCGGGAGTAAGGGATACGCAGTATTTT.

The chain links TRBV29-1 to TRBJ2-7; 10 bases agree with TRBD2. The V and J ends lost 0 bases and 4 bases, in that order; junction bases with no gene match: 12. Germline lookup yields CDR1 SQVTM and CDR2 ANQGSEA. The CDR3 is 17 residues long. The CDR3 region has the DNA TGCAGCGTTGAAGATCCGAAGGCTAGCGGGAGCACGTACGAGCAGTACTTC. Its protein is CSVEDPKASGSTYEQYF.

The V gene is TRBV9, the J gene TRBJ2-7, with TRBD2 matching over 7 bases. The V gene end was trimmed by 2 bases and the J gene end by 4 bases; junction bases not matched to a gene: 12. Germline V gives CDR1 SGDLS, CDR2 YYNGEE. The CDR3 loop spans 16 amino acids. The chain's CDR3 is CASSVQPGLLPYEQYF. Here the CDR3 DNA reads TGTGCCAGCAGCGTTCAACCGGGACTACTTCCTTACGAGCAGTACTTC.

This clonotype was picked up one time. Relative to the germline gene, one junction end is altered; a read error may explain this. This rearrangement joins TRBV7-6 to TRBJ2-1, with D uncertain. CDR3 length: 18 residues. Germline assignment: CDR1 SGHVS and CDR2 FNYEAQ. CDR3 DNA sequence: TGTGCCGGCAGCTTAGGACGCTCTGGCGCAAGCTCCTACAATGAGCAGTTCTTC. Its translation: CAGSLGRSGASSYNEQFF.

This clonotype has just a few counts. The J gene is TRBJ2-7, the V gene TRBV20-1; TRBD2 matches at 7 bases. Germline-derived CDR1 and CDR2 are DFQATT and SNEGSKA (reference sequence). V dropped 8 bases and J dropped 3; count of bases not matched to a gene: 19. The CDR3 extends over 16 amino acids. The CDR3 reads CSTDVLASGFSYEQYF. The CDR3 bases are TGCAGTACCGATGTCCTGGCTAGCGGATTCAGCTACGAGCAGTACTTC.

This clonotype was recorded a few times. The chain combines TRBV12-3 or TRBV12-4 with TRBJ1-2, with D tentatively TRBD1 (5 bases). This CDR3 comprises 13 residues. Trimming removed 7 bases from V and 4 bases from J, with 13 bases in between. CDR3 bases: TGTGCCAGCACTATGGGGGGAGGCTATGGCTACACCTTC. This encodes CASTMGGGYGYTF.

V and J are TRBV12-3 or TRBV12-4 and TRBJ2-1; D uncertain. This CDR3 region has 14 residues. V shed 0 bases and J shed 6 bases, with 9 bases lying between them. CDR3 DNA sequence: TGTGCCAGCAGTTTAGCATACTCTCCCAATGAGCAGTTCTTC. Its protein product is CASSLAYSPNEQFF.

This clonotype turned up a few times. The chain recombines TRBV7-9 with TRBJ2-1; a possible D gene is TRBD2 (6 bases). V was cut by 0 bases and J by 7 bases, with 19 bases left in between. The length of the CDR3 is 17 residues. Looked up from germline, CDR1 is SEHNR and CDR2 is FQNEAQ (reference sequence). The CDR3 protein is CASSLAVEGTYRNEQFF. CDR3 nucleotides: TGTGCCAGCAGCTTAGCGGTGGAGGGGACCTACAGGAATGAGCAGTTCTTC.

This sequence joins TRBV10-3 and TRBJ2-1; TRBD2 is a possible D gene (6 bases). The CDR3 is made up of 13 amino acids. The ends were cut back, 8 bases at V and 7 bases at J, with 15 bases in the middle. Germline CDR1 ENHRY, CDR2 SYGVKD. The CDR3 here is CAIGDSARNEQFF. The CDR3 DNA sequence: TGTGCCATCGGGGACTCAGCTCGAAATGAGCAGTTCTTC.

The chain combines TRBV2 with TRBJ1-2, with D possibly being TRBD1 (5 bases). The CDR3 length is 14 residues. The V end lost 5 bases, the J end lost 4 bases, and 14 bases lay between the germline ends. From germline, CDR1 is SNHLY and CDR2 FYNNEI. The CDR3: CASSTQGGSYGYTF. In nucleotides, the CDR3 is TGTGCCAGCAGTACCCAGGGAGGGAGCTATGGCTACACCTTC.

This rearrangement joins TRBV6-5 to TRBJ1-4; 7 nucleotides agree with TRBD1. CDR1 and CDR2 from the germline V gene are MNHEY and SVGAGI. J was trimmed by 12 bases and V by 6 bases; bases with no gene match: 16. CDR3 size: 15 residues. The CDR3 coding sequence is TGTGCCAGCAGCCCCGCGGACAGGCCTTTTATGGAACTGTTTTTT. It specifies CASSPADRPFMELFF.

This clonotype appeared a few times. The chain carries TRBV7-9 and TRBJ2-4; weak D call: TRBD2 (6 bases). Trimming left V 8 bases short and J 3 bases short, with 20 bases between. The CDR3 contains 16 residues. CDR1 and CDR2 from the germline V gene are SEHNR and FQNEAQ (reference sequence). As DNA, the CDR3 is TGTGCCAGCGGGTCGGGACTCCCACTGGTCAAAAACATTCAGTACTTC. Translated: CASGSGLPLVKNIQYF.

Note on this clonotype: A read error may account for a junction end that differs from germline. This chain uses TRBV29-1 with TRBJ2-7; D gene uncertain. From germline, CDR1 is SQVTM and CDR2 ANQGSEA. CDR3 size: 13 residues. The CDR3 DNA sequence: TGCAGCGTTGAGGGTCAGAGCTCCTACGAGAAGTACTTC. Translating it yields CSVEGQSSYEKYF.

The CDR3 DNA is TGCAGCGTTGAAGGGGGACAGACGCTCTATGGCTACACCTTC. Its translation: CSVEGGQTLYGYTF. The chain couples TRBV29-1 to TRBJ1-2; the match to TRBD1 covers 7 bases. There are 14 residues in the CDR3. The germline V gene has CDR1 SQVTM and CDR2 ANQGSEA. V lost 1 base to trimming and J lost 4 bases; unmatched junction nucleotides: 6.

CDR3 bases: TGCAGTGCTAGAGCCCCCGAGTATGAGCAGTACTTC. It encodes CSARAPEYEQYF. This chain joins TRBV20-1 and TRBJ2-7; D remains unclear. The CDR3 consists of 12 residues. CDR1 is DFQATT and CDR2 is SNEGSKA in the germline V gene (reference sequence). V shed 1 base and J shed 7 bases, with 11 bases lying between them.

This clonotype has a handful of counts. This chain connects TRBV6-6 to TRBJ2-7; D unclear. The CDR3 loop spans 12 amino acids. Trimming removed 0 bases from V and 6 bases from J, with 6 bases in between. In germline, CDR1 is MNHNY, CDR2 SVGAGI (reference sequence). This CDR3 reads CASSYSMVEQYF. The CDR3 nucleotides are TGTGCCAGCAGTTACTCGATGGTCGAGCAGTACTTC.

This chain joins TRBV9 and TRBJ2-3; 7 nucleotides line up with TRBD2. Losses at the gene ends were 4 bases for V and 4 bases for J; bases not matched to a gene: 9. This CDR3 is 15 amino acids long. Per germline, CDR1 SGDLS and CDR2 YYNGEE. In DNA form, the CDR3 reads TGTGCCAGCAGCCGATGGCGGGAGAACTCAGATACGCAGTATTTT. Its translation is CASSRWRENSDTQYF.

The chain has TRBV29-1 and TRBJ2-3; TRBD2 aligns across 12 bases. Germline loops: CDR1 SQVTM, CDR2 ANQGSEA. The CDR3 extends over 14 amino acids. V gave up 6 bases and J gave up 2 bases; unmatched junction bases: 3. The CDR3 nucleotides read TGCAGCGTGCTAGCGGGAGGGTCCACAGATACGCAGTATTTT. Amino acids: CSVLAGGSTDTQYF.

This chain links TRBV27 with TRBJ2-7; 10 bases align to TRBD1. CDR3 length: 15 residues. Germline V lookup: CDR1 MNHEY, CDR2 SMNVEV (reference sequence). The J segment lost 5 bases and the V segment lost 6 bases, leaving 10 bases of the junction unmatched. The chain's CDR3 is CASSPRDRGFHEQYF. The CDR3 region has the DNA TGTGCCAGCAGCCCGAGGGACAGGGGTTTCCACGAGCAGTACTTC.

The chain has TRBV12-3 or TRBV12-4 and TRBJ1-2, with D possibly matching TRBD1 (5 bases). V lost 5 bases and J 3 bases, leaving 13 bases between the germline ends. CDR3 length: 14 amino acids. CDR3 bases: TGTGCCAGCAGTGGTGCTTGGGGCGACTATGGCTACACCTTC. Translation: CASSGAWGDYGYTF.

The rearrangement links TRBV4-3 to TRBJ2-7; 7 bases agree with TRBD1. The CDR3 is made up of 13 amino acids. V dropped 0 bases and J dropped 4; count of bases not matched to a gene: 0. CDR1 LGHNA and CDR2 YSLEER come from the germline V gene. CDR3 nucleotides: TGCGCCAGCAGCCAAGAGACAGGGTACGAGCAGTACTTC. Its protein product is CASSQETGYEQYF.